The clone carrying this T cell receptor beta chain rates as medium-sized (0.01 to 0.1%). A much more abundant neighbour one base away suggests this may be a read error. From the PCR reads, TCRdb called clonotypes with MiXCR, one entry per CDR3 protein. This sample has 15,000 to 20,000 distinct CDR3 sequences; 42% occur once, and the top ten carry around 19%. The entry originates in a study of tumor-infiltrating lymphocytes in oesophageal squamous cell carcinoma. This CDR3 is 15 amino acids long. The sample consisted of normal esophageal tissue next to the tumor. V and J are TRBV12-3 or TRBV12-4 and TRBJ2-1; possibly TRBD2 for D (6 bases). The tail of the sequence fits TRBJ2-7 better, so the J call may be wrong. This clonotype was sampled from a female donor with esophageal squamous cell carcinoma. The CDR3 region is CASGALAGSYNEQYF. The CDR3 nucleotides are TGTGCCAGCGGTGCGTTGGCGGGATCCTACAATGAGCAGTACTTC.